This note documents a single TCR beta chain sequence. The antigen it binds to is not known. The input lacks base qualities; no much larger clone sits a single base away. The data were obtained in a study of chemoradiotherapy in HPV16-positive cancers (dated by TCRdb to between 2020 and 2023). For context, the study as a whole: Candidate HPV-specific T-cell clones and common TCR motifs were defined through functional T-cell assays on cells from a couple of HPV16-positive patients. TCR repertoires from over 80 patients with HPV-related cancers were then used to track the candidate HPV-specific TCRs and motifs. Whether T-cell immunity against the HPV oncoproteins E6 and E7 changes during chemoradiotherapy and whether survival is affected by this immunity were examined in the study.

The paper as a whole reports these results and caveats: Only a couple of HPV16-positive patients were used to derive the functional definition of HPV-specific T cells, and the survival association was reported for HPV16-positive patients. Expansion of candidate HPV-specific clones and E7-related TCR motifs was observed in the tumor microenvironment during treatment, whereas no such expansion was observed for non-HPV-specific T cells. In HPV16-positive patients, expansion of HPV-responsive T cells during chemoradiotherapy was found to be associated with improved recurrence-free survival.

Library prep was done by the immunoSEQ multiplex PCR assay. Sourced from immuneACCESS, this table was stored by TCRdb with only in-frame sequences that have V and J called. A share of the clones is absent; for the studies checked, an unresolved V gene accounts for under half, and the remainder has no known explanation. For this sample there are approximately 52,000 clones; around 90% appear just once. Together, the top ten hold about 3.5% of the sample. Because repertoires were sampled repeatedly during chemoradiotherapy, clonal expansion in the tumor microenvironment could be followed. Reading the germline V gene gives CDR1 SGHNT and CDR2 YENEEA. Unmatched junction bases come to 9, with V trimmed by 5 bases and J by 10 bases. Including the terminal cysteine and phenylalanine, the CDR3 comprises 15 residues. Only the CDR3 region is kept as DNA, spanning 45 bases read in frame from base 1.

The rearrangement joined TRBV11-3 to TRBJ2-1, with TRBD2 identical over 12 junction bases. The material sequenced was blood, taken from a patient who underwent chemoradiotherapy. The TCR originated in a human donor with HPV-associated anogenital cancer. CDR3 protein: CASSPPGLAGIEQFF. Here is the DNA: TGTGCCAGCAGCCCGCCGGGACTAGCGGGTATCGAGCAGTTCTTC.